These 9 T cell receptor beta chains share one sample of origin, sequenced in a study of blood T cell repertoires in COVID-19. TCRdb's copy holds only in-frame clones and misses some; the assay was immunoSEQ multiplex PCR. The repertoire holds some 150,000 clones, around nine tenths seen once, with about 2.4% in the top ten. The sample taken for sequencing was peripheral blood. These receptors all stem from a woman aged 70 to 79 with acute or convalescent COVID-19.

The genes are TRBV7-2 and TRBJ1-6; D is perhaps TRBD1 (6 bases). Trimming shortened V by 3 bases and J by 7 bases, and 16 bases separated the two germline ends. CDR1 is SGHTA and CDR2 is FQGNSA in the germline V gene. CDR3 size: 16 residues. CDR3: CASSLGTGTRNSPLHF. For the CDR3, the DNA is TGTGCCAGCAGCTTGGGAACCGGGACAAGAAATTCACCCCTCCACTTT.

The chain has TRBV15 and TRBJ1-1; D is ambiguous. The CDR3 length is 14 residues. Trimming pared 0 bases from V and 0 bases from J, leaving 5 bases between. Germline V CDR1 and CDR2: LNHNV, YYDKDF (reference sequence). DNA of the CDR3: TGTGCCACCAGCAGAGATGTTATGAACACTGAAGCTTTCTTT. It codes for CATSRDVMNTEAFF.

The chain links TRBV11-1 to TRBJ2-1, with D perhaps matching TRBD1 (7 bases). The CDR3 covers 15 residues. V lost 6 bases, J lost 8 bases, and 20 bases lay in between. Germline lookup yields CDR1 SGHAT and CDR2 FQDESV (reference sequence). CDR3 region: CASRRGTVGADEQFF. DNA for the CDR3: TGTGCCAGCAGGCGCGGGACAGTTGGCGCTGATGAGCAGTTCTTC.

The chain couples TRBV7-9 to TRBJ2-2; tentatively, D is TRBD2 (5 bases). Germline V gives CDR1 SEHNR, CDR2 FQNEAQ (reference sequence). The CDR3 consists of 15 residues. Trimming removed 1 base at V and 4 bases at J, with 10 bases between. CDR3 sequence: CASSLVGSGTGELFF. The CDR3 nucleotides read TGTGCCAGCAGCTTAGTTGGGAGCGGCACCGGGGAGCTGTTTTTT.

This sequence joins TRBV18 and TRBJ2-7; 8 bases agree with TRBD2. The CDR3 loop spans 16 amino acids. CDR1 is KGHSH, CDR2 LQKENI, per germline. With 4 bases clipped from V and 3 bases from J, the junction kept 11 bases outside the gene matches. CDR3 nucleotides: TGTGCCAGCTCACGACCGGGGGGGGTAGCGGGCTACGAGCAGTACTTC. This translates into CASSRPGGVAGYEQYF.

The chain is built from TRBV28 and TRBJ2-5; maybe TRBD2 (7 bases). The length of the CDR3 is 15 residues. Trimming cost V 5 bases and J 4 bases, with 17 bases left between them. Looked up from germline, CDR1 is MDHEN and CDR2 is SYDVKM. CDR3 DNA: TGTGCCAGCAGTCCAGCCGCAAGGGGGGGAGAGACCCAGTACTTC. Encoded protein: CASSPAARGGETQYF. Variable domain in full (rest from reference TRBV28 and TRBJ2-5): DVKVTQSSRYLVKRTGEKVFLECVQDMDHENMFWYRQDPGLGLRLIYFSYDVKMKEKGDIPEGYSVSREKKERFSLILESASTNQTSMYLCASSPAARGGETQYFGPGTRLLVL.

The rearrangement uses TRBV5-1 and TRBJ2-2; D gene unclear. In germline, CDR1 is SGHRS, CDR2 YFSETQ. The CDR3 contains 14 residues. V lost 2 bases and J lost 2, with 7 bases in between. The CDR3 sequence is CASSFSPNTGELFF. The CDR3 nucleotides read TGCGCCAGCAGCTTCTCCCCTAACACCGGGGAGCTGTTTTTT.

The chain combines TRBV12-3 or TRBV12-4 with TRBJ1-1, with D possibly matching TRBD1 (6 bases). Trimming stripped 1 base from V and 3 bases from J, with 6 bases between. The CDR3 contains 13 residues. The CDR3 bases are TGTGCCAGCAGTTTAGACAGGGACACTGAAGCTTTCTTT. This translates into CASSLDRDTEAFF.

CDR3 sequence: CASSLVPSGGNEQFF. CDR3 bases: TGCGCCAGCAGCTTGGTGCCTAGCGGGGGTAATGAGCAGTTCTTC. This sequence joins TRBV5-1 and TRBJ2-1; 10 bases fit TRBD2. Germline V CDR1 and CDR2: SGHRS, YFSETQ. J lost 7 bases, V lost 0 bases, and 4 bases had no gene match. The CDR3 contains 15 residues.